The source of this TCR beta chain is a study of blood T cell repertoires in COVID-19. The overall study: Samples taken during acute and convalescent COVID-19 were collected in the United States, Italy and Spain. The analysed material was cDNA or gDNA that came from T cells, B-cell-depleted T cells, or PBMCs.

This CDR3 has 18 residues. CDR1 is SGHAT and CDR2 is FQNNGV in the germline V gene. V was pared by 6 bases and J by 3 bases, with 15 bases of the junction left unmatched. Using immunoSEQ multiplex PCR, the repertoire was profiled, and TCRdb retains in-frame clones only, with some absent. The sample yields 90,000 to 120,000 clones, roughly 90% seen once. J is TRBJ2-3 and V is TRBV11-2; 10 positions agree with TRBD2. The specimen was peripheral blood. The TCR was taken from a man aged 35 to 55 with active or convalescent COVID-19. In nucleotides, the CDR3 is TGTGCCAGCAGAACGAGATGGCTAGCGGGAGAAATGACAGATACGCAGTATTTT. It specifies CASRTRWLAGEMTDTQYF.